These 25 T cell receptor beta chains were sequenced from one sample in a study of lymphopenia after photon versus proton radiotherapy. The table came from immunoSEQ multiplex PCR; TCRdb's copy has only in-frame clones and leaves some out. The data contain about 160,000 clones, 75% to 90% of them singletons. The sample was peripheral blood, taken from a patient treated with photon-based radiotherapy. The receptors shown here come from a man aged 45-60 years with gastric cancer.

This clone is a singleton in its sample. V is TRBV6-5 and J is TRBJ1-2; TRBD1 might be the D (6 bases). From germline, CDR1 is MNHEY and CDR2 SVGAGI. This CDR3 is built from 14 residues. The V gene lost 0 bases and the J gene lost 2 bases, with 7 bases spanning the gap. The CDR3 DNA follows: TGTGCCAGCAGTTACTCGACAGGCAACTATGGCTACACCTTC. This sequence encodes CASSYSTGNYGYTF.

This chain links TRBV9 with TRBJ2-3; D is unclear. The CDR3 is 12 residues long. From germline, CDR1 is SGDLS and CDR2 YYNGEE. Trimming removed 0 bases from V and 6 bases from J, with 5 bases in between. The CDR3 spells CASSVVGDTQYF. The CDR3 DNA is TGTGCCAGCAGCGTAGTAGGGGATACGCAGTATTTT.

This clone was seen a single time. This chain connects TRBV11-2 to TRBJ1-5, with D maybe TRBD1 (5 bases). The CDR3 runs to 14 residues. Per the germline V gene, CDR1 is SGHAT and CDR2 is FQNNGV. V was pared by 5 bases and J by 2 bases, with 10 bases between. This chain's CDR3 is CASSPDSGNQPQHF. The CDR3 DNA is TGTGCCAGCAGCCCCGACAGTGGCAATCAGCCCCAGCATTTT.

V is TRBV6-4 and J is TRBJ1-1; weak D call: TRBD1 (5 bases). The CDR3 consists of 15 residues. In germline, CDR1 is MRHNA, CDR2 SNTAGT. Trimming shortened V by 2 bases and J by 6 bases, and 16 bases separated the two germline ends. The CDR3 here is CASSDGAAPASEAFF. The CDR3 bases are TGTGCCAGCAGTGACGGGGCAGCGCCTGCCTCTGAAGCTTTCTTT.

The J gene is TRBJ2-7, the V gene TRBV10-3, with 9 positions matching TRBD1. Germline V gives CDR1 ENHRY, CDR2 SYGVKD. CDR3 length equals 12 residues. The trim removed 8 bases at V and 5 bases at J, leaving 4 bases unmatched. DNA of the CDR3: TGTGCCATCGGGGGACAGGGCAACGAGCAGTACTTC. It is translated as CAIGGQGNEQYF.

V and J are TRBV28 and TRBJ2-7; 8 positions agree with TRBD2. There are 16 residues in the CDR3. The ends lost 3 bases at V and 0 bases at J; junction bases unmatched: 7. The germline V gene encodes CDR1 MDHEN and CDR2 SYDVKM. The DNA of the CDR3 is TGTGCCAGCAGTTTCTCACTAGCGGAACTCTCCTACGAGCAGTACTTC. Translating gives CASSFSLAELSYEQYF.

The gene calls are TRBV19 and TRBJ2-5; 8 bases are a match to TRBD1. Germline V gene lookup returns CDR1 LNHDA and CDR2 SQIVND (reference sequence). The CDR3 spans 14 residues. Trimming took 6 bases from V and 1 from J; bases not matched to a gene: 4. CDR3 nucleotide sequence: TGTGCCAGTAGGGAGGACAGGGTCCAAGAGACCCAGTACTTC. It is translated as CASREDRVQETQYF.

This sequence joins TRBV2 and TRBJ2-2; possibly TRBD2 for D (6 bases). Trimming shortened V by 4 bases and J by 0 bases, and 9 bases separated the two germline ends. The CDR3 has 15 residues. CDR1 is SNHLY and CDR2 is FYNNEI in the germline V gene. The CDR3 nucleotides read TGTGCCAGCAGTGGGACTACCACGAACACCGGGGAGCTGTTTTTT. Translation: CASSGTTTNTGELFF.

In DNA form, the CDR3 reads TGTGCCTGGAGTAAGGCTAGCGGGAGCACAGATACGCAGTATTTT. The encoded protein is CAWSKASGSTDTQYF. The chain has TRBV30 and TRBJ2-3; 8 positions match TRBD2. Trimming at V came to 2 bases and at J to 0 bases, leaving 4 bases not matched to a gene. CDR1 is GTSNPN, CDR2 SVGIG, per germline (reference sequence). This CDR3 is 15 amino acids long.

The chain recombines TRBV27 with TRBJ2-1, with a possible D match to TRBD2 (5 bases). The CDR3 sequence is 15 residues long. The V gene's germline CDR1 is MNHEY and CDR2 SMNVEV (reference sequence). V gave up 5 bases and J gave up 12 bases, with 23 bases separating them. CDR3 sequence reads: CASSPVDGSGFSQFF. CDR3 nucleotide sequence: TGTGCCAGCAGTCCAGTTGACGGGTCGGGATTCTCGCAGTTCTTC.

CDR3 sequence (DNA): TGTGCCAGCAGTCCCGGGACTAGCGGGATGGGGGAGCAGTACTTC. It encodes CASSPGTSGMGEQYF. V usage is TRBV6-1 and J usage is TRBJ2-7, with 13 nucleotides matching TRBD2. The germline V gene encodes CDR1 MNHNS and CDR2 SASEGT. Trimming removed 5 bases from V and 7 bases from J; junction bases left unmatched: 8. CDR3 length: 15 residues.

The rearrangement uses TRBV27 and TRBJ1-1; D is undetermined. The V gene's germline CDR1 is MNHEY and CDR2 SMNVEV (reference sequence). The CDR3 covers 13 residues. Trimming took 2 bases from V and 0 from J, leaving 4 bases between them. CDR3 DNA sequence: TGTGCCAGCAGTTTACTGTTGAACACTGAAGCTTTCTTT. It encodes CASSLLLNTEAFF.

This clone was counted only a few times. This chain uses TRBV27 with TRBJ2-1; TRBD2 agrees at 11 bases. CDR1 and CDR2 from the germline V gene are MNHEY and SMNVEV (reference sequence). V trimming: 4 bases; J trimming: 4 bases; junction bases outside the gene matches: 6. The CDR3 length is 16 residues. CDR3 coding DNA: TGTGCCAGCAGTTCCGGGACTAGCGGTTATTACAATGAGCAGTTCTTC. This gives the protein CASSSGTSGYYNEQFF.

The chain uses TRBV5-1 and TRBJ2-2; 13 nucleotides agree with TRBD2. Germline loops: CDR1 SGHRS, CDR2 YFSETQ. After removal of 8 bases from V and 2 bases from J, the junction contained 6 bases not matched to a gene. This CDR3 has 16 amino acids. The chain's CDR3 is CASKPGLAGNTGELFF. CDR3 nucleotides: TGCGCCAGTAAGCCGGGACTAGCGGGAAACACCGGGGAGCTGTTTTTT.

CDR3 bases: TGTGCCAGCAGTCACTTACTAGCGGGAGGACGAGAGACCCAGTACTTC. Its translation is CASSHLLAGGRETQYF. The J gene is TRBJ2-5, the V gene TRBV27; 12 positions agree with TRBD2. The CDR3 is 16 residues long. Germline values: CDR1 MNHEY, CDR2 SMNVEV (reference sequence). V trimming: 5 bases; J trimming: 4 bases; junction bases outside the gene matches: 8.

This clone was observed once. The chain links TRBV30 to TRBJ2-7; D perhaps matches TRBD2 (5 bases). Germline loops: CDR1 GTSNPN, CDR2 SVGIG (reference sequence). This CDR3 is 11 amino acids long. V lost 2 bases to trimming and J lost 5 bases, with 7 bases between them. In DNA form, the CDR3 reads TGTGCCTGGAGTCAGAGGGACGAGCAGTACTTC. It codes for CAWSQRDEQYF.

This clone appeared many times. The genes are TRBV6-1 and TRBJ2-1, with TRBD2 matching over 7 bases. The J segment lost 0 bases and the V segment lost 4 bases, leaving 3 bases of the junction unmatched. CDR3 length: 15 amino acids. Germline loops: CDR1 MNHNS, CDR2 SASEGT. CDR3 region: CASSVLADSYNEQFF. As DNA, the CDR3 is TGTGCCAGCAGTGTCCTAGCGGACTCCTACAATGAGCAGTTCTTC.

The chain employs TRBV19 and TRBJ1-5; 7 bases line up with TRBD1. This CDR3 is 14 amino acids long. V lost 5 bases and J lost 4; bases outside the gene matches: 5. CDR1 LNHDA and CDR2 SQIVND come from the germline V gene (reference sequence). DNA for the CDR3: TGTGCCAGTAGTTTGACAGGGTGGAATCAGCCCCAGCATTTT. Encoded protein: CASSLTGWNQPQHF.

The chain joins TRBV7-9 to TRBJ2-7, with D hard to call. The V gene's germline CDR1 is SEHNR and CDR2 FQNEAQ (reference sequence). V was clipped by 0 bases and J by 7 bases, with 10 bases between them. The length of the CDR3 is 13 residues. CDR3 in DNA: TGTGCCAGCAGCTTAGCGCAGACTCCTGAGCAGTACTTC. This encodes CASSLAQTPEQYF.

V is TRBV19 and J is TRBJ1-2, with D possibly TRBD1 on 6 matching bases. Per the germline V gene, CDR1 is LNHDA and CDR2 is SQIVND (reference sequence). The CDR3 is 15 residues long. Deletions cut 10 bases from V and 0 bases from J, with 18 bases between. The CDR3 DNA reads TGTGCCACCTCCAAGCCCGGACAGTCTAACTATGGCTACACCTTC. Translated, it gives CATSKPGQSNYGYTF.

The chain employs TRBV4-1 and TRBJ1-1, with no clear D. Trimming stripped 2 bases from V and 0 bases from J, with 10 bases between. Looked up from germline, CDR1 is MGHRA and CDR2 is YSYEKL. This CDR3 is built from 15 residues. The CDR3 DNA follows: TGCGCCAGCAGCCAATTTGTAAGCCTGAACACTGAAGCTTTCTTT. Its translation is CASSQFVSLNTEAFF.

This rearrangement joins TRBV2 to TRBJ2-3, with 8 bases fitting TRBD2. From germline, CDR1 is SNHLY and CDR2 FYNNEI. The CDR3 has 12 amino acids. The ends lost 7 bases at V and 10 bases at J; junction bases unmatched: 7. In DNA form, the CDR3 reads TGTGCCAGCATGGGGGCGGGGGGACCGCAGTATTTT. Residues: CASMGAGGPQYF.

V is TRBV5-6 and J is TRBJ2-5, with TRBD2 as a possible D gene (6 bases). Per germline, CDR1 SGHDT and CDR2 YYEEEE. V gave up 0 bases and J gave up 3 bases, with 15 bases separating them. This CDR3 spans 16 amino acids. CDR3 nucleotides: TGTGCCAGCAGCTTGGGTCTGCGGGGAATGGAAGAGACCCAGTACTTC. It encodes CASSLGLRGMEETQYF.

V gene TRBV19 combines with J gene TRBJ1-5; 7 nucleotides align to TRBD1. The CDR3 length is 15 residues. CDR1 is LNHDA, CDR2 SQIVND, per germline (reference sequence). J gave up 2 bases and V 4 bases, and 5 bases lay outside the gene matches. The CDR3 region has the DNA TGTGCCAGTAGTACACAGGGGACGGGCAATCAGCCCCAGCATTTT. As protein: CASSTQGTGNQPQHF.

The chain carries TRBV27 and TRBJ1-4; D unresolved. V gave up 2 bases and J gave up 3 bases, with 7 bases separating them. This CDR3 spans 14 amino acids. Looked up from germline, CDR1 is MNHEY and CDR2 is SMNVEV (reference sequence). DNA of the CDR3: TGTGCCAGCAGTTTAATCGGCGCTAATGAAAAACTGTTTTTT. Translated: CASSLIGANEKLFF. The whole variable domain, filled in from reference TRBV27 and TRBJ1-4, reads EAQVTQNPRYLITVTGKKLTVTCSQNMNHEYMSWYRQDPGLGLRQIYYSMNVEVTDKGDVPEGYKVSRKEKRNFPLILESPSPNQTSLYFCASSLIGANEKLFFGSGTQLSVL.